This T cell receptor (beta chain) was profiled in a study of siplizumab effects on memory and regulatory T cells. Overall study results and limits: Controls had around 27% Treg-derived mappable alloreactive CD4+ clones on average, versus around 62% with siplizumab. Unstimulated subsets contained matches for only a minor fraction of alloreactive clones.

Generated by immunoSEQ multiplex PCR, the TCRdb table keeps only in-frame clones and is missing some. The top ten clones hold more than 0.95% of a sample with 97,000 or so clones, around nine tenths of them seen once. Note on this clone: Its antigen is not known.

The CDR3 runs 13 residues. Losses at the gene ends were 1 base for V and 8 bases for J; bases not matched to a gene: 1. Germline lookup yields CDR1 KGHSH and CDR2 LQKENI. Material: CD4+ T cells sorted from blood. The rearrangement joins TRBV18 to TRBJ1-4, with 7 bases that match TRBD1. The receptor was derived from a human donor in good health. CDR3 amino acids: CASSPQGAEKLFF. As DNA, the CDR3 is TGTGCCAGCTCACCACAGGGGGCAGAAAAACTGTTTTTT. Full variable domain (outside the CDR3, taken from reference TRBV18 and TRBJ1-4): NAGVMQNPRHLVRRRGQEARLRCSPMKGHSHVYWYRQLPEEGLKFMVYLQKENIIDESGMPKERFSAEFPKEGPSILRIQQVVRGDSAAYFCASSPQGAEKLFFGSGTQLSVL.